This T cell receptor (beta chain) was observed in a study of technical replicates of blood from several donors. Germline-derived CDR1 and CDR2 are SEHNR and FQNEAQ (reference sequence). CDR3 length: 14 residues. The ends lost 5 bases at V and 5 bases at J; junction bases unmatched: 8. The protocol was immunoSEQ multiplex PCR, while the TCRdb copy is restricted to in-frame clones and leaves out a portion. The repertoire holds tens of thousands of clones, with more than 80% as singletons. Input material: PBMCs. This receptor was identified in a human donor in good health. Some clones in this sample may be carry-over from other donors' samples. This chain joins TRBV7-9 and TRBJ2-7; 8 nucleotides line up with TRBD2. CDR3 nucleotide sequence: TGTGCCAGCAGCCCCGGGGGGGAGAACCACGAGCAGTACTTC. Protein product: CASSPGGENHEQYF.